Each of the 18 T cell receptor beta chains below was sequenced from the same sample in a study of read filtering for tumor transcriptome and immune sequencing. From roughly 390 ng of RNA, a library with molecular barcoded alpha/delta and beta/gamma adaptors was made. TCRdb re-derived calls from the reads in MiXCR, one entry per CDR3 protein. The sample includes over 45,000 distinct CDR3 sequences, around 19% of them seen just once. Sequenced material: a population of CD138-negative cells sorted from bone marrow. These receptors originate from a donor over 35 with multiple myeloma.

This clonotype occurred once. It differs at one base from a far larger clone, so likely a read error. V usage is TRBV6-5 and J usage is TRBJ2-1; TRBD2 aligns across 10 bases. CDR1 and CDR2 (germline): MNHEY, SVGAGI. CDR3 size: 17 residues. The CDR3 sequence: CASSYSPTSGIYSEQFF. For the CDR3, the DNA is TGTGCCAGCAGTTACTCACCCACTAGCGGGATATACAGTGAGCAGTTCTTC.

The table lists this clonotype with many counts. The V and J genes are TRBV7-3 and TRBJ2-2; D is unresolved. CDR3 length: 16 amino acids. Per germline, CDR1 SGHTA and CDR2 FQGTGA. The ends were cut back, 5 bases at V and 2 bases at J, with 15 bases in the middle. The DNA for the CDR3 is TGTGCCAGCAGCCCTTTCGGTGGAATAAACACCGGGGAGCTGTTTTTT. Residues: CASSPFGGINTGELFF.

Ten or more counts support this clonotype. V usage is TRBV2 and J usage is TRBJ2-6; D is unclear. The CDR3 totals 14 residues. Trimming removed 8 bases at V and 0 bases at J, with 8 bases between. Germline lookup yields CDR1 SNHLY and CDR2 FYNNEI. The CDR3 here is CASADNSGANVLTF. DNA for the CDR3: TGTGCCAGCGCTGATAACTCTGGGGCCAACGTCCTGACTTTC.

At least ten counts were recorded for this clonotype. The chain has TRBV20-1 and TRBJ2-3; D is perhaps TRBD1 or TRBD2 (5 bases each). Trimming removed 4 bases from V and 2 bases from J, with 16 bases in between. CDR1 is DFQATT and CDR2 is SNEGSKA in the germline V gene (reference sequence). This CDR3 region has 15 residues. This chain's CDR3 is CSAKLRGSTTDTQYF. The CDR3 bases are TGCAGTGCTAAACTCCGGGGCAGCACCACAGATACGCAGTATTTT.

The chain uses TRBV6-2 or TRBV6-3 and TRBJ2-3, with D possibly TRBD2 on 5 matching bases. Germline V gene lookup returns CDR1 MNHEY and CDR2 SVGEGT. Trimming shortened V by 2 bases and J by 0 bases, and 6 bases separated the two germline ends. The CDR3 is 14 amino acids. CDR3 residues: CASSYGSSTDTQYF. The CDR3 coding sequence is TGTGCCAGCAGTTACGGGAGTAGCACAGATACGCAGTATTTT.

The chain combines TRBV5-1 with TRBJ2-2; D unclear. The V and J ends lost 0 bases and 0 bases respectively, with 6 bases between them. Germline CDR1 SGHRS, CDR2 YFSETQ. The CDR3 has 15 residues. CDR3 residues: CASSLVLANTGELFF. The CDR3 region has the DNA TGCGCCAGCAGCTTGGTTCTCGCGAACACCGGGGAGCTGTTTTTT.

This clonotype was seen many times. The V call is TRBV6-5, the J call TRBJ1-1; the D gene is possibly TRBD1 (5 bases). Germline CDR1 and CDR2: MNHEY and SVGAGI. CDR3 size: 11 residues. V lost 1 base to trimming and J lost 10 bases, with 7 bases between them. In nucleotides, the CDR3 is TGTGCCAGCAGTTACTTTGGGGGAGCTTTCTTT. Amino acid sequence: CASSYFGGAFF.

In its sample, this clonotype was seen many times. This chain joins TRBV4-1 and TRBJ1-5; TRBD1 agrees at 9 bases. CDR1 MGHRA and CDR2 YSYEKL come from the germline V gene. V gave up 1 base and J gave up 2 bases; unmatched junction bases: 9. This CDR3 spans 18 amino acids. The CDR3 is CASSQVGRRDRGNQPQHF. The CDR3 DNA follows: TGCGCCAGCAGCCAAGTGGGCCGCCGGGACAGGGGCAATCAGCCCCAGCATTTT.

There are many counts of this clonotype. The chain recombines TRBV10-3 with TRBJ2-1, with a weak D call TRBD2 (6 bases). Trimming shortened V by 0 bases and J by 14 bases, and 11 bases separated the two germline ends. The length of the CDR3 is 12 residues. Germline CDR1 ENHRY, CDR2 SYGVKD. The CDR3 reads CAISESGREEFF. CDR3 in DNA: TGTGCCATCAGTGAGTCGGGGCGGGAAGAGTTCTTC.

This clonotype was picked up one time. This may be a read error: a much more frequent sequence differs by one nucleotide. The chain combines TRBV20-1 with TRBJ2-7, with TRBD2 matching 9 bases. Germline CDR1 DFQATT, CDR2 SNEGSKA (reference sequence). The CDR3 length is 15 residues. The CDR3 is CSARGTSVPTYGQYF. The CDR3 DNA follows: TGCAGTGCTAGAGGGACTAGCGTTCCTACTTACGGGCAGTACTTC.

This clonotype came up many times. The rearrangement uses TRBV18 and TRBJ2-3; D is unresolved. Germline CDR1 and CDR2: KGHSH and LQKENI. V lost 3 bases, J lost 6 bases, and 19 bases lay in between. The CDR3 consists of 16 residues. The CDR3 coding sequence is TGTGCCAGCTCACCGTCCCTCAACTCCCTGGGTGATACGCAGTATTTT. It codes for CASSPSLNSLGDTQYF.

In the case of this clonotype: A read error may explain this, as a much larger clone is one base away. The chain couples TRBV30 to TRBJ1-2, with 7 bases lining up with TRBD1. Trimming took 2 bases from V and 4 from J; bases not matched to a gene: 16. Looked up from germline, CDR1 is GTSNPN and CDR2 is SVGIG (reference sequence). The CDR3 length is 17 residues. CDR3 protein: CAWSKGALTPTLYGYTF. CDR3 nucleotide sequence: TGTGCCTGGAGTAAGGGGGCCTTGACCCCCACCCTCTATGGCTACACCTTC.

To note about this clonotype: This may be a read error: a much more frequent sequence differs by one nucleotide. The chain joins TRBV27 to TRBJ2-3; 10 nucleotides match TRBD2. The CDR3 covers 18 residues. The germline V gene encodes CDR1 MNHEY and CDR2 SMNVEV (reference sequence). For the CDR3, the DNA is TGTGTCAGCAGTCTCCTGGGACTAGCGTTACCTAGCACAGATACGCAGTATTTT. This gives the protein CVSSLLGLALPSTDTQYF.

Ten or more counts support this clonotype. The CDR3 sequence is CSVGYSDTEAFF. In DNA form, the CDR3 reads TGCAGCGTTGGATACTCCGACACTGAAGCTTTCTTT. V is TRBV29-1 and J is TRBJ1-1; D remains unclear. Germline V CDR1 and CDR2: SQVTM, ANQGSEA. This CDR3 region has 12 residues. Trimming left V 4 bases short and J 3 bases short, with 9 bases between.

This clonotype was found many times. For the CDR3, the DNA is TGTGCCAGCACAGGGGGTTCCCAAGAGACCCAGTACTTC. It specifies CASTGGSQETQYF. The V call is TRBV28, the J call TRBJ2-5; 7 bases align to TRBD1. The V gene's germline CDR1 is MDHEN and CDR2 SYDVKM. The CDR3 extends over 13 amino acids. V was clipped by 7 bases and J by 1 base; unmatched bases: 3.

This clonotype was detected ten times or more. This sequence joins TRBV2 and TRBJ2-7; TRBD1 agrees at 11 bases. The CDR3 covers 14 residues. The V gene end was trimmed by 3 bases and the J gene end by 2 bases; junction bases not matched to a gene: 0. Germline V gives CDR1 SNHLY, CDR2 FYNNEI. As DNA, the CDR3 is TGTGCCAGCAGTGAGGGACAGGGGGCCTACGAGCAGTACTTC. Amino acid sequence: CASSEGQGAYEQYF.

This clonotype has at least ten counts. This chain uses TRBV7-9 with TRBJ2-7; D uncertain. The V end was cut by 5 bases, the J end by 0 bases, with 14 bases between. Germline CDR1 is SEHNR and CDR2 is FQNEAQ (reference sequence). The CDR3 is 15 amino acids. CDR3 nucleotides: TGTGCCAGCAGCCACCCGACCGTTAGCTCCTACGAGCAGTACTTC. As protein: CASSHPTVSSYEQYF.

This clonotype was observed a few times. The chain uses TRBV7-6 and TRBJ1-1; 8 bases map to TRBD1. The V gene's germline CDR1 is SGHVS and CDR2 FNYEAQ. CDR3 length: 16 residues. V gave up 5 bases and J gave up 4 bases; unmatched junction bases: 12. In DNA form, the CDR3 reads TGTGCCAGCAGCCCGCGGACAGGGCTGTACGGCACTGAAGCTTTCTTT. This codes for CASSPRTGLYGTEAFF.